The clone carrying this T cell receptor beta chain has a single count. This may come from a read error, since a much larger clone is one base off. Both previously described methods and listed TCR primers were employed to make bulk TCR libraries. TCRdb recomputed calls from the PCR reads with MiXCR, one row per CDR3 protein. The table has over 50,000 distinct CDR3 sequences, roughly a third seen once. This sample was included in a study of molecular identifiers for immune sequencing clone quantification. CDR1 SGHVS and CDR2 FNYEAQ come from the germline V gene. This CDR3 contains 13 residues. The chain links TRBV7-6 to TRBJ2-2; D might be TRBD1 (6 bases). Material for sequencing was naive CD8+ T cells from blood, with Jurkat cell RNA spiked in. Subset given: FACS-sorted CD8+CD4-CCR7+CD45RA+ naive T cells. This receptor was taken from a human donor in good health. Some libraries in this study had Jurkat cell RNA spiked in. CDR3: CASQSGVIGELIF. DNA of the CDR3: TGTGCCAGCCAGTCAGGGGTAATCGGGGAGCTGATTTTT.